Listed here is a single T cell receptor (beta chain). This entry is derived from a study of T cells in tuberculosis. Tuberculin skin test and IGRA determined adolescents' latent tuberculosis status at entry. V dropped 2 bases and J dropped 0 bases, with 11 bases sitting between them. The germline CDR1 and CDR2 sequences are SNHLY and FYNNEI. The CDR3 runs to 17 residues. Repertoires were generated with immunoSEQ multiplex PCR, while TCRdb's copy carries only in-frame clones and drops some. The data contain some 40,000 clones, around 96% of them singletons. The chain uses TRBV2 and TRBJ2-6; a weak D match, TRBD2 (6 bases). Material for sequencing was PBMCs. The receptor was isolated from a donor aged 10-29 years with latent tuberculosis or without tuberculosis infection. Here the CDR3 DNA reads TGTGCCAGCAGTGAAAGCGGGCGCCGCTCTGGGGCCAACGTCCTGACTTTC. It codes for CASSESGRRSGANVLTF.